The entry below gives a single TCR beta chain sequence along with its context. Amplification of TCR alpha and beta CDR3 regions from RNA used iRepertoire nested multiplex PCR. TCRdb reprocessed the multiplex PCR reads with MiXCR, giving one entry per CDR3 protein. The table lists over 15,000 distinct CDR3 sequences, 58% of them singletons. These data belong to a study of glioma-infiltrating T cells. Sequencing used glioma tissue, nonneoplastic brain tissue, or PBMCs (not recorded which). This clonotype was obtained from a human donor with low-grade glioma or glioblastoma, undergoing nonglioma brain surgery, or in good health (not recorded which).

CDR3 amino acids: CASSLNRAGGGTGELFF. CDR3 DNA sequence: TGCGCCAGCAGCTTAAACAGGGCCGGAGGAGGCACCGGGGAGCTGTTTTTT. This chain joins TRBV5-1 and TRBJ2-2, with a tentative D call TRBD1 (6 bases). Germline CDR1 is SGHRS and CDR2 is YFSETQ. The CDR3 has 17 residues. Deletions cut 2 bases from V and 4 bases from J, with 18 bases between. The whole variable domain, filled in from reference TRBV5-1 and TRBJ2-2, reads KAGVTQTPRYLIKTRGQQVTLSCSPISGHRSVSWYQQTPGQGLQFLFEYFSETQRNKGNFPGRFSGRQFSNSRSEMNVSTLELGDSALYLCASSLNRAGGGTGELFFGEGSRLTVL.